This T cell receptor beta chain was identified in a study of beta chain features in type 1 diabetes. Since all of the isolated RNA was reverse transcribed, expressed TCRB transcripts were what got sequenced. Clones were read by immunoSEQ multiplex PCR, and TCRdb kept only the in-frame ones, dropping some. The sample includes approximately 100,000 clones, roughly 40% of them seen just once. Every single donor gave one heparinised blood draw, and these averaged about 100 mL. Germline CDR1 is SEHNR and CDR2 is FQNEAQ (reference sequence). This CDR3 has 18 amino acids. V lost 2 bases to trimming and J lost 1 base, with 19 bases between them.

The source is a woman aged 18-29 years in good health. Sequenced sample: stem cell memory CD4+ T cells from blood. The chain is built from TRBV7-9 and TRBJ2-3; possibly TRBD2 for D (6 bases). The CDR3 DNA reads TGTGCCAGCAGCTTACCCCGGGACTCCGACTTTCGCACAGATACGCAGTATTTT. Residues: CASSLPRDSDFRTDTQYF.